The clone carrying this TCR beta chain was recorded only once. As yet, its antigen is unknown. CDR3 length: 11 residues. V was clipped by 3 bases and J by 9 bases, with 9 bases between them. Germline V lookup: CDR1 SQVTM, CDR2 ANQGSEA. Using immunoSEQ multiplex PCR, the repertoire was profiled, and TCRdb retains in-frame clones only, with some absent. The data show approximately 100,000 clones, about 91% seen once. This entry is derived from a study of siplizumab effects on memory and regulatory T cells. Findings of the study overall: Siplizumab produced a significant drop in alloreactive sequences attributable to unstimulated CD4+ memory cells. Memory cells seemed less diverse than naive T cells, which also seemed major contributors to the alloresponse.

The sequenced sample consisted of Tregs sorted from blood. The chain joins TRBV29-1 to TRBJ2-1; weak D call: TRBD2 (6 bases). The clonotype originates from a human donor in good health. Here the CDR3 DNA reads TGCAGCGTTGATTCTAGCGTTGAGCAGTTCTTC. Translated, it gives CSVDSSVEQFF.